This passage covers 17 T cell receptor beta chains from one sample sequenced in a study of neoadjuvant anti-PD-1 for oral cavity cancer. Time point defined: after neoadjuvant nivolumab, at surgical resection. TCRdb's table, derived via immunoSEQ multiplex PCR, lists solely in-frame clones and lacks some. The sample holds tens of thousands of clones; 30% to 40% are singletons and the top ten take more than 15%. Sequencing used tumor tissue, obtained after nivolumab (anti-PD-1) treatment. These receptors were taken from a person aged 35-80 years with oral cavity squamous cell carcinoma.

This rearrangement joins TRBV7-8 to TRBJ1-2, with TRBD1 as a possible D gene (6 bases). The V end was cut by 3 bases, the J end by 2 bases, with 13 bases between. Germline lookup yields CDR1 SGHVS and CDR2 FQNEAQ. The CDR3 extends over 15 amino acids. The CDR3 spells CASSLGTQRNYGYTF. The CDR3 region has the DNA TGTGCCAGCAGCTTGGGGACACAGAGGAACTATGGCTACACCTTC.

A few counts support this clone. The chain couples TRBV21-1 to TRBJ1-1; the table calls TRBD1, which could not be checked here. TRBV21-1 counts as a pseudogene. The CDR3 is 14 residues long. The CDR3 sequence is CASRDLTGRTEAFF. CDR3 nucleotides: TGTGCCAGCAGGGACTTAACAGGGCGGACTGAAGCTTTCTTT.

The V call is TRBV2, the J call TRBJ2-2; perhaps TRBD1 as D (6 bases). The V gene's germline CDR1 is SNHLY and CDR2 FYNNEI. V lost 4 bases to trimming and J lost 0 bases, with 12 bases between them. The CDR3 runs 16 residues. CDR3 loop: CASSVGGPANTGELFF. CDR3 coding DNA: TGTGCCAGCAGTGTAGGGGGACCCGCGAACACCGGGGAGCTGTTTTTT.

Remarks on this clone: Compared with germline, one end of the junction differs, possibly owing to a read error. The V call is TRBV5-1, the J call TRBJ2-7, with 9 bases matching TRBD1. Germline V gene sequence: CDR1 SGHRS, CDR2 YFSETQ. The CDR3 is 14 residues long. CDR3 amino acids: CASRLGQGVHEQYF. The DNA of the CDR3 is TGCGCCAGCAGATTGGGACAGGGAGTCCACGAGCAGTACTTC. The full variable domain, in which reference TRBV5-1 and TRBJ2-7 provide the parts outside the CDR3, is KAGVTQTPRYLIKTRGQQVTLSCSPISGHRSVSWYQQTPGQGLQFLFEYFSETQRNKGNFPGRFSGRQFSNSRSEMNVSTLELGDSALYLCASRLGQGVHEQYFGPGTRLTVT.

This chain links TRBV28 with TRBJ1-4, with 8 nucleotides matching TRBD1. Germline loops: CDR1 MDHEN, CDR2 SYDVKM. The V segment lost 7 bases and the J segment 8 bases; nucleotides outside the gene matches: 15. This CDR3 spans 16 amino acids. CDR3 amino acids: CASTPLRQGAGEKLFF. For the CDR3, the DNA is TGTGCCAGCACCCCACTCCGGCAGGGGGCTGGGGAAAAACTGTTTTTT.

The CDR3 nucleotides read TGTGCCAGTAGTATTTTTCTCAGGGGTGCTAACACTGAAGCTTTCTTT. It specifies CASSIFLRGANTEAFF. The chain combines TRBV19 with TRBJ1-1, with a weak D call TRBD1 (6 bases). Germline V gives CDR1 LNHDA, CDR2 SQIVND (reference sequence). The CDR3 length is 16 residues. The V end lost 3 bases, the J end lost 2 bases, and 16 bases lay between the germline ends.

This sequence joins TRBV27 and TRBJ1-2; no reliable D call. The CDR3 has 14 residues. The germline V gene encodes CDR1 MNHEY and CDR2 SMNVEV (reference sequence). V gave up 5 bases and J gave up 5 bases, with 15 bases separating them. DNA of the CDR3: TGTGCCAGCAGTCCCCATTGGGCAGCTTATGGCTACACCTTC. Its translation: CASSPHWAAYGYTF.

V and J are TRBV7-3 and TRBJ1-1; D perhaps matches TRBD1 (6 bases). The CDR3 runs 13 residues. CDR1 is SGHTA, CDR2 FQGTGA, per germline. V was clipped by 4 bases and J by 6 bases, with 12 bases between them. CDR3 sequence (DNA): TGTGCCAGCAGCTCCTCGAACAGGGCTGAAGCTTTCTTT. Translation gives CASSSSNRAEAFF.

This chain links TRBV5-1 with TRBJ1-3, with D perhaps matching TRBD1 (6 bases). V was cut by 4 bases and J by 0 bases, with 11 bases left in between. CDR1 and CDR2 from the germline V gene are SGHRS and YFSETQ. The CDR3 has 15 amino acids. The CDR3 DNA sequence: TGCGCCAGCAGCCCAGGACAGTCCTCTGGAAACACCATATATTTT. Its protein is CASSPGQSSGNTIYF.

In this sample, this clone turned up once. The chain employs TRBV30 and TRBJ1-5, with D perhaps matching TRBD1 (6 bases). The CDR3 has 16 amino acids. Germline V gene lookup returns CDR1 GTSNPN and CDR2 SVGIG (reference sequence). The germline V and J ends were trimmed by 1 base and 0 bases, with 13 bases remaining between them. CDR3 residues: CAWSAGGADSNQPQHF. The CDR3 DNA reads as TGTGCCTGGAGTGCCGGGGGGGCGGATAGCAATCAGCCCCAGCATTTT.

The genes are TRBV6-5 and TRBJ2-7; D remains ambiguous. CDR3 size: 12 residues. Germline values: CDR1 MNHEY, CDR2 SVGAGI. V gave up 5 bases and J gave up 8 bases, with 13 bases separating them. Here the CDR3 reads CASSVGSTQQYF. Here the CDR3 DNA reads TGTGCCAGCAGTGTGGGTTCCACTCAGCAGTACTTC.

This clone occurred a few times. The rearrangement uses TRBV6-1 and TRBJ2-4, with D possibly being TRBD1 or TRBD2 (5 bases each). This CDR3 contains 15 residues. Germline V gene lookup returns CDR1 MNHNS and CDR2 SASEGT. V was shortened by 2 bases and J by 8 bases, with 16 bases between the two germline ends. CDR3 sequence reads: CASSETPGATDIQYF. For the CDR3, the DNA is TGTGCCAGCAGTGAAACCCCCGGGGCTACGGACATTCAGTACTTC.

This clone was seen only a few times. This sequence joins TRBV10-3 and TRBJ2-7; D is perhaps TRBD2 (5 bases). Germline V gene sequence: CDR1 ENHRY, CDR2 SYGVKD. Trimming left V 4 bases short and J 1 base short, with 8 bases between. The CDR3 length is 13 residues. The DNA of the CDR3 is TGTGCCATCAGTGTTCAGCGGTCCTACGAGCAGTACTTC. Protein product: CAISVQRSYEQYF.

The chain is built from TRBV5-1 and TRBJ2-3, with D possibly TRBD2 on 5 matching bases. CDR1 SGHRS and CDR2 YFSETQ come from the germline V gene. Trimming pared 4 bases from V and 0 bases from J, leaving 12 bases between. CDR3 length: 15 amino acids. The CDR3 protein is CASSPGLRSTDTQYF. CDR3 nucleotide sequence: TGCGCCAGCAGCCCCGGACTGCGTAGCACAGATACGCAGTATTTT.

The chain is built from TRBV7-3 and TRBJ1-1, with a possible D match to TRBD1 (6 bases). The CDR3 totals 14 residues. Between the trimmed V and J ends, which lost 0 bases and 3 bases, there was a span of 8 bases. The V gene's germline CDR1 is SGHTA and CDR2 FQGTGA. In DNA, the CDR3 is TGTGCCAGCAGCTTAACGAACAGGGACACTGAAGCTTTCTTT. Translating gives CASSLTNRDTEAFF.

In its sample, this clone was seen many times. This chain uses TRBV29-1 with TRBJ1-1, with D possibly matching TRBD1 (6 bases). The germline V gene encodes CDR1 SQVTM and CDR2 ANQGSEA. V was clipped by 7 bases and J by 0 bases, with 12 bases between them. The CDR3 runs to 13 residues. CDR3 DNA sequence: TGCAGCGCGCCAGGACAGATGAACACTGAAGCTTTCTTT. Translation: CSAPGQMNTEAFF.

The chain couples TRBV5-4 to TRBJ1-1, with 9 bases lining up with TRBD1. CDR1 and CDR2 from the germline V gene are SGHNT and YYREEE (reference sequence). The CDR3 length is 14 residues. The ends lost 4 bases at V and 3 bases at J; junction bases unmatched: 4. Here the CDR3 DNA reads TGTGCCAGCAGCGGGACAGGGAGGGACACTGAAGCTTTCTTT. Translation gives CASSGTGRDTEAFF.